This TCR beta chain was found in a study of OX40 agonist ivuxolimab in advanced cancers. With baseline, cycle 4 day 1, and cycle 7 day 1 as timepoints, blood was sampled. This clone was seen more than once but under ten times. Its target is not known. The CDR3 sequence is 11 residues long. The germline V gene has CDR1 LNHDA and CDR2 SQIVND (reference sequence). The V and J ends lost 6 bases and 10 bases respectively, with 12 bases between them. Study outcomes and limitations: Still undetermined is the antigen specificity of the expanded peripheral T cells. Expanded clones tended on average to be more numerous among CD8+ T cells than CD4+.

Libraries were prepared by immunoSEQ multiplex PCR; TCRdb keeps only in-frame clonotypes and omits some of them. Here the sample spans roughly 75,000 clones, around nine tenths being singletons. The sample was CD4+ or CD8+ T cells sorted from blood, taken in a trial of the OX40 agonist ivuxolimab. The TCR comes from an adult with an advanced solid tumor such as melanoma, head and neck, liver or kidney cancer. The rearrangement uses TRBV19 and TRBJ1-1; D gene unclear. The CDR3 loop reads CASRLGVVAFF. CDR3 DNA: TGTGCCAGTAGACTTGGAGTTGTAGCTTTCTTT.